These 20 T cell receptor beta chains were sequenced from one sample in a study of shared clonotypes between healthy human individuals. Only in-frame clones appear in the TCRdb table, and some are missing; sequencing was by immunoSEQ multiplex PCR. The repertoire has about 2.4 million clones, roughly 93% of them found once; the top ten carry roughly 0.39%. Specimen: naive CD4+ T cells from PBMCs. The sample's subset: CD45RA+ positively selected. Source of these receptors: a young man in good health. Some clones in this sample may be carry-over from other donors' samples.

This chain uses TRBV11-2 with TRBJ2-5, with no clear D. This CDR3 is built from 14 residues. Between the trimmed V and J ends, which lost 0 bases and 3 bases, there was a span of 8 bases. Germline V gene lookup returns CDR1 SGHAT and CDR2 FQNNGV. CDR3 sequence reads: CASSLDNTKETQYF. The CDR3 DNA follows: TGTGCCAGCAGCTTAGACAACACGAAAGAGACCCAGTACTTC.

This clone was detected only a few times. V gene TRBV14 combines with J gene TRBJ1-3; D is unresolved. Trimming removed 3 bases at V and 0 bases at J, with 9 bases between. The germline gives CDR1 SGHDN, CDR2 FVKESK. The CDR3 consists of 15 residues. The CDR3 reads CASSHRPNSGNTIYF. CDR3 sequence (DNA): TGTGCCAGCAGCCACCGACCGAACTCTGGAAACACCATATATTTT.

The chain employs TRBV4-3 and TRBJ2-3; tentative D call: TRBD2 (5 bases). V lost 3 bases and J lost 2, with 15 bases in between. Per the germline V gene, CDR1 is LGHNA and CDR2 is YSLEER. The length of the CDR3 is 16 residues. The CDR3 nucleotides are TGCGCCAGCAGCCAGGCAACGGGGAGATACACAGATACGCAGTATTTT. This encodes CASSQATGRYTDTQYF.

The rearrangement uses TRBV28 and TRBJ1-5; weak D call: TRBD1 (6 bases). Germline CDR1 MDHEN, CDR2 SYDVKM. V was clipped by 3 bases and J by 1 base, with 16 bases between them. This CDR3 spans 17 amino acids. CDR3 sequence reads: CASSFLGAILSNQPQHF. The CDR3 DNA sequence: TGTGCCAGCAGTTTTCTGGGGGCGATACTGAGCAATCAGCCCCAGCATTTT.

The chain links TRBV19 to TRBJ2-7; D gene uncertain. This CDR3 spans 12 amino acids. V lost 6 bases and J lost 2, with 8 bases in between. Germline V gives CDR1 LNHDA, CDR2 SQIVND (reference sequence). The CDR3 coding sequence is TGTGCCAGTAGCCTTCCTCCCTACGAGCAGTACTTC. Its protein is CASSLPPYEQYF.

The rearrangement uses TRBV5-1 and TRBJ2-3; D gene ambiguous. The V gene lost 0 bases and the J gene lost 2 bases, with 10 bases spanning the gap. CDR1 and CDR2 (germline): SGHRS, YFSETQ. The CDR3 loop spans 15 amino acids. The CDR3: CASSLVASDTDTQYF. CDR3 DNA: TGCGCCAGCAGCTTGGTCGCCTCAGACACAGATACGCAGTATTTT.

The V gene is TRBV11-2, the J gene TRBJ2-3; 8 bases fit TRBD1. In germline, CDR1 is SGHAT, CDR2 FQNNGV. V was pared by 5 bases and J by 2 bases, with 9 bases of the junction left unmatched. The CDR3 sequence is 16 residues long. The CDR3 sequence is CASSPSYRGITDTQYF. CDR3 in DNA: TGTGCCAGCAGCCCATCATACAGGGGGATCACAGATACGCAGTATTTT. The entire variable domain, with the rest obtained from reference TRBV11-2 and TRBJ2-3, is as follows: EAGVAQSPRYKIIEKRQSVAFWCNPISGHATLYWYQQILGQGPKLLIQFQNNGVVDDSQLPKDRFSAERLKGVDSTLKIQPAKLEDSAVYLCASSPSYRGITDTQYFGPGTRLTVL.

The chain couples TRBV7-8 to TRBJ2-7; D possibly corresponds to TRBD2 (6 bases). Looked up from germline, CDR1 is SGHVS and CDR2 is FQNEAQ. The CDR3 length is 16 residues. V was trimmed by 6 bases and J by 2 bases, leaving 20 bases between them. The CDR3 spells CASRAVWGEDTYEQYF. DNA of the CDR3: TGTGCCAGCAGGGCGGTGTGGGGGGAGGACACCTACGAGCAGTACTTC.

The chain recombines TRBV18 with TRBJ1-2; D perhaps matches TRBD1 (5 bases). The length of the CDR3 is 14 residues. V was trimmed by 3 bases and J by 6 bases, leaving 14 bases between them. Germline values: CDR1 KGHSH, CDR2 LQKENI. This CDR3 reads CASSPLRTSDGYTF. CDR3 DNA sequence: TGTGCCAGCTCACCCCTTCGGACAAGTGATGGCTACACCTTC.

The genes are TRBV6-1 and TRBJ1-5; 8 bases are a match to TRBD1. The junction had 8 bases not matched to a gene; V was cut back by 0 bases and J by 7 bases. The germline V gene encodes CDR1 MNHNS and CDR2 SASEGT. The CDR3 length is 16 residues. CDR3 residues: CASSEAGQGLGQPQHF. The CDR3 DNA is TGTGCCAGCAGTGAAGCAGGACAGGGCTTAGGGCAGCCCCAGCATTTT.

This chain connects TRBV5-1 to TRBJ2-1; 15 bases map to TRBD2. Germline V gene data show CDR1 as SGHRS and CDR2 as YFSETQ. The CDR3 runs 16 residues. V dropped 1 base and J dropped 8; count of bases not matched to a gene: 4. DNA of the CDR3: TGCGCCAGCAGCTTGAGGACTAGCGGGAGGGCCGATGAGCAGTTCTTC. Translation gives CASSLRTSGRADEQFF.

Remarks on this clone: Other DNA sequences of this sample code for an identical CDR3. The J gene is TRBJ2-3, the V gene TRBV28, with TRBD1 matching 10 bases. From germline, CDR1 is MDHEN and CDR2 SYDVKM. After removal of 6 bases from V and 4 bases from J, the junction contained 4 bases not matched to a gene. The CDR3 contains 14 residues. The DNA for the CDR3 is TGTGCCAGCAGCCGTGGACAGGGGGCAGATACGCAGTATTTT. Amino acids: CASSRGQGADTQYF. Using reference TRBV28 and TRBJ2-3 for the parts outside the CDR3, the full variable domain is DVKVTQSSRYLVKRTGEKVFLECVQDMDHENMFWYRQDPGLGLRLIYFSYDVKMKEKGDIPEGYSVSREKKERFSLILESASTNQTSMYLCASSRGQGADTQYFGPGTRLTVL.

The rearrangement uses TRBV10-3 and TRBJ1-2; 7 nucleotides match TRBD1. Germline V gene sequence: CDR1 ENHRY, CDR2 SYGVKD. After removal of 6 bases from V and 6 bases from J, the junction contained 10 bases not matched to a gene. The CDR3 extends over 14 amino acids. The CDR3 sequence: CAIRMGGGGDGYTF. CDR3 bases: TGTGCCATCAGAATGGGGGGAGGGGGCGATGGCTACACCTTC.

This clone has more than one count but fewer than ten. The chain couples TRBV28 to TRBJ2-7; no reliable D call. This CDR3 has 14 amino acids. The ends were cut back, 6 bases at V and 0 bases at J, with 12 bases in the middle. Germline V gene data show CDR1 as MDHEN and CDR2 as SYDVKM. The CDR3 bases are TGTGCCAGCAGGGATCCTTTGAGCTCCTACGAGCAGTACTTC. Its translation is CASRDPLSSYEQYF.

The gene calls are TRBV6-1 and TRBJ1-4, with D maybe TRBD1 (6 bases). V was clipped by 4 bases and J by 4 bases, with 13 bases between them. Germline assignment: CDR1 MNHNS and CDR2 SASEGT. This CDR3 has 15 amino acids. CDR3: CASSVDSAGNEKLFF. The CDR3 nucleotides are TGTGCCAGCAGTGTGGACAGTGCGGGTAATGAAAAACTGTTTTTT.

CDR3 in DNA: TGTGCCAGCTCACCACCGGGACAGTCCACCGGGGAGCTGTTTTTT. It translates to CASSPPGQSTGELFF. This chain connects TRBV18 to TRBJ2-2; 7 nucleotides align to TRBD1. CDR1 is KGHSH and CDR2 is LQKENI in the germline V gene. V was pared by 0 bases and J by 4 bases, with 2 bases of the junction left unmatched. The CDR3 consists of 15 residues.

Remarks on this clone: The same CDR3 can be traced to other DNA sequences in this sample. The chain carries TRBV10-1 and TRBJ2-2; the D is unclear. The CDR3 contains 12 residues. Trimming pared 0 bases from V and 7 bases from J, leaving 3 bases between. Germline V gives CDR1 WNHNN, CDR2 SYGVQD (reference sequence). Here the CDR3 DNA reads TGCGCCAGCAGTGAGTCCATCGGGGAGCTGTTTTTT. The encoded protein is CASSESIGELFF.

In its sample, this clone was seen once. The CDR3 loop reads CASSLSSRGNTEAFF. The DNA of the CDR3 is TGTGCCAGCAGCTTAAGTAGTCGGGGTAACACTGAAGCTTTCTTT. The chain links TRBV7-3 to TRBJ1-1, with D unclear. The germline V and J ends were trimmed by 1 base and 2 bases, with 11 bases remaining between them. CDR1 SGHTA and CDR2 FQGTGA come from the germline V gene. The CDR3 loop spans 15 amino acids.

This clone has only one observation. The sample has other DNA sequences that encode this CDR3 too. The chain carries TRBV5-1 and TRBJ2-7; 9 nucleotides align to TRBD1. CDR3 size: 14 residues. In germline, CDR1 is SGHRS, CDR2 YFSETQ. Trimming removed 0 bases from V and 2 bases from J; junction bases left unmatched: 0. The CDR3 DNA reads TGCGCCAGCAGCTTGGGGACAGGGGCCTACGAGCAGTACTTC. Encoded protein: CASSLGTGAYEQYF.

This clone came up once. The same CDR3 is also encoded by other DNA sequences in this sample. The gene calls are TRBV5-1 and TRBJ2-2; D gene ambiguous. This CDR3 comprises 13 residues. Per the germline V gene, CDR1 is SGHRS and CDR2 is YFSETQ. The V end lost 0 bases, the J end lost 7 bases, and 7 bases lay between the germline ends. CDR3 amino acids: CASSLALGGELFF. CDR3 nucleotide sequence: TGCGCCAGCAGCTTGGCACTTGGCGGGGAGCTGTTTTTT.